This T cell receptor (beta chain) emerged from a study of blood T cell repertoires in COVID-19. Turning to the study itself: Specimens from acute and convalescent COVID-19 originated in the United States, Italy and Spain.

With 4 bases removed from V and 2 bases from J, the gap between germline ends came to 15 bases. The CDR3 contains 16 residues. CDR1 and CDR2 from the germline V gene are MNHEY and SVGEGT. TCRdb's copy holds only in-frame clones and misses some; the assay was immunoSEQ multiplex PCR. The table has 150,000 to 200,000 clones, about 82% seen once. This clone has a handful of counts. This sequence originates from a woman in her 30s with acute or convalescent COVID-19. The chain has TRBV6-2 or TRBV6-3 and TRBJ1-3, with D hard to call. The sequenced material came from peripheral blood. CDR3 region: CASSFPQELTGNTIYF. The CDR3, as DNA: TGTGCCAGCAGTTTTCCCCAGGAACTCACTGGAAACACCATATATTTT.